A single sample is the source of the 9 T cell receptor beta chains below, sequenced in a study of T-cell reconstitution after alpha-beta-depleted transplantation in children. Molecular barcoding with unique molecular identifiers was used for the TCRbeta library. TCRdb passed the PCR reads through MiXCR, listing each CDR3 protein once. In the table there are 260,000 or so distinct CDR3 sequences, around 11% of which are singletons. This material consisted of PBMCs from the stem cell graft donor, taken from the stem cell graft. These receptors were taken from a human donor who donated a stem cell graft to a child with acute lymphoblastic leukemia.

At least ten counts were recorded for this clonotype. The V call is TRBV7-3, the J call TRBJ1-5; D is ambiguous. The CDR3 loop spans 13 amino acids. Germline values: CDR1 SGHTA, CDR2 FQGTGA. V was clipped by 6 bases and J by 0 bases, with 6 bases between them. The CDR3 DNA follows: TGTGCCAGCAGTCAGGATAGCAATCAGCCCCAGCATTTT. Translated: CASSQDSNQPQHF.

This clonotype appeared many times. The V call is TRBV6-1, the J call TRBJ2-7; TRBD2 matches 12 bases. The CDR3 spans 18 residues. V shed 0 bases, J shed 0 bases, and the junction held 6 bases outside the gene matches. Germline CDR1 MNHNS, CDR2 SASEGT. The CDR3 reads CASSEARLAGDFSYEQYF. DNA of the CDR3: TGTGCCAGCAGTGAAGCTAGACTAGCGGGGGATTTCTCCTACGAGCAGTACTTC.

The sample holds one count of this clonotype. The chain links TRBV7-8 to TRBJ1-2; no firm D call. With 1 base removed from V and 7 bases from J, the gap between germline ends came to 10 bases. CDR1 is SGHVS and CDR2 is FQNEAQ in the germline V gene. The length of the CDR3 is 13 residues. The CDR3 DNA reads as TGTGCCAGCAGCTTAGGTCCTGTCGGTGGCTACACCTTC. Protein sequence: CASSLGPVGGYTF.

This clonotype was picked up many times. The V and J genes are TRBV24-1 and TRBJ2-3, with D perhaps matching TRBD1 (6 bases). V was pared by 9 bases and J by 1 base, with 7 bases between. The CDR3 extends over 12 amino acids. Germline V gives CDR1 KGHDR, CDR2 SFDVKD. Here the CDR3 DNA reads TGTGCCACCGAGGGGGGCACAGATACGCAGTATTTT. It specifies CATEGGTDTQYF.

This clonotype was seen repeatedly, ten times or more. The V gene is TRBV5-1, the J gene TRBJ1-2; 9 bases fit TRBD1. The CDR3 is 12 amino acids. Germline assignment: CDR1 SGHRS and CDR2 YFSETQ. With V trimmed by 9 bases and J by 6 bases, 6 bases remained unmatched. The chain's CDR3 is CAIRTGGDGYTF. In DNA, the CDR3 is TGCGCCATCCGAACAGGGGGCGATGGCTACACCTTC.

This clonotype appeared many times. The rearrangement links TRBV5-1 to TRBJ2-1, with 7 positions matching TRBD1. CDR3 length: 14 residues. Losses at the gene ends were 4 bases for V and 4 bases for J; bases not matched to a gene: 5. In germline, CDR1 is SGHRS, CDR2 YFSETQ. CDR3 amino acids: CASSPGTVYNEQFF. The CDR3 DNA follows: TGCGCCAGCAGCCCCGGGACAGTGTACAATGAGCAGTTCTTC.

In its sample, this clonotype was seen many times. The chain is built from TRBV29-1 and TRBJ2-2; 11 bases are a match to TRBD2. Germline-derived CDR1 and CDR2 are SQVTM and ANQGSEA. CDR3 size: 15 residues. J gave up 1 base and V 6 bases, and 4 bases lay outside the gene matches. Here the CDR3 DNA reads TGCAGCGTGGGGACTAGCGGAATGAACACCGGGGAGCTGTTTTTT. Translation: CSVGTSGMNTGELFF.

This clonotype was found many times. The chain uses TRBV11-2 and TRBJ1-5; 7 bases match TRBD1. The CDR3 has 17 amino acids. The germline CDR1 and CDR2 sequences are SGHAT and FQNNGV. With 2 bases clipped from V and 0 bases from J, the junction kept 7 bases outside the gene matches. The CDR3 region is CASSLRTGPNSNQPQHF. The CDR3 DNA reads as TGTGCCAGCAGCTTAAGGACAGGCCCTAATAGCAATCAGCCCCAGCATTTT.

This clonotype was recorded at least ten times. The J gene is TRBJ1-5, the V gene TRBV7-2; 8 bases align to TRBD1. There are 16 residues in the CDR3. CDR1 is SGHTA and CDR2 is FQGNSA in the germline V gene. J lost 1 base, V lost 1 base, and 3 bases had no gene match. The CDR3 DNA reads as TGTGCCAGCAGCTTAGATTACAGGGGGAGCAATCAGCCCCAGCATTTT. As protein: CASSLDYRGSNQPQHF. Full variable domain (outside the CDR3, taken from reference TRBV7-2 and TRBJ1-5): GAGVSQSPSNKVTEKGKDVELRCDPISGHTALYWYRQSLGQGLEFLIYFQGNSAPDKSGLPSDRFSAERTGGSVSTLTIQRTQQEDSAVYLCASSLDYRGSNQPQHFGDGTRLSIL.